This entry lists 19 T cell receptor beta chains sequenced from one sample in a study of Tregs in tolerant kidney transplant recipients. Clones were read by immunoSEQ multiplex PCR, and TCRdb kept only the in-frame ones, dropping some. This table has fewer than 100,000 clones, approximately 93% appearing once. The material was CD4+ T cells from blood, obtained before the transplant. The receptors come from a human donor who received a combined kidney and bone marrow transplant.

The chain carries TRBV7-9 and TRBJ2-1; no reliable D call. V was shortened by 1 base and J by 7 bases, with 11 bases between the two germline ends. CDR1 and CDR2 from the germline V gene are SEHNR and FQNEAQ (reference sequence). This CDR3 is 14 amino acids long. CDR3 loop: CASSLDAAENEQFF. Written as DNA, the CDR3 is TGTGCCAGCAGCTTAGACGCGGCCGAGAATGAGCAGTTCTTC.

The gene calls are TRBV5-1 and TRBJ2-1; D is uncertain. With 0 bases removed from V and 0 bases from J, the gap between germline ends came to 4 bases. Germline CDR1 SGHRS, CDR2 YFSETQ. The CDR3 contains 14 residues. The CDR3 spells CASSLDSSYNEQFF. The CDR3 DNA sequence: TGCGCCAGCAGCTTGGACAGCTCCTACAATGAGCAGTTCTTC.

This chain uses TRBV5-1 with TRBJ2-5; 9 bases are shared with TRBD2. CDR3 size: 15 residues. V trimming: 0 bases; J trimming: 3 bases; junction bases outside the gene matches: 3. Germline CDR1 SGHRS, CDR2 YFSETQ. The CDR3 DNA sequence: TGCGCCAGCAGCTTGGCTAGCGGGGACGAAGAGACCCAGTACTTC. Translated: CASSLASGDEETQYF. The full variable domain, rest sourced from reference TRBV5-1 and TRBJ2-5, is KAGVTQTPRYLIKTRGQQVTLSCSPISGHRSVSWYQQTPGQGLQFLFEYFSETQRNKGNFPGRFSGRQFSNSRSEMNVSTLELGDSALYLCASSLASGDEETQYFGPGTRLLVL.

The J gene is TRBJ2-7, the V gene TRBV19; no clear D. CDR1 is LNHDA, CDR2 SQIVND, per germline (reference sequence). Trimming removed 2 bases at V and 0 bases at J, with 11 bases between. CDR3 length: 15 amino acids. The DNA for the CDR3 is TGTGCCAGTAGTATAACGGCGGTTTTCTCCTACGAGCAGTACTTC. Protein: CASSITAVFSYEQYF.

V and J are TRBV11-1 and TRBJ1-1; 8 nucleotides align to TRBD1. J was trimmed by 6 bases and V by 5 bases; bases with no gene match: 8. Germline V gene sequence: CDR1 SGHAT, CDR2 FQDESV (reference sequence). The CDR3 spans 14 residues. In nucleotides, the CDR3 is TGTGCCAGCAGCAAAAGGACAGGGCGGGCTGAAGCTTTCTTT. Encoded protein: CASSKRTGRAEAFF.

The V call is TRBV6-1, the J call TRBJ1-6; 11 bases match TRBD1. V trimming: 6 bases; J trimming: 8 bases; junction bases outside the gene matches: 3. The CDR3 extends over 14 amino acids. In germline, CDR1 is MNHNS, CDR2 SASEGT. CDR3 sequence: CASRWTGGDSPLHF. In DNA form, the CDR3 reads TGTGCCAGCAGGTGGACAGGGGGCGATTCACCCCTCCACTTT.

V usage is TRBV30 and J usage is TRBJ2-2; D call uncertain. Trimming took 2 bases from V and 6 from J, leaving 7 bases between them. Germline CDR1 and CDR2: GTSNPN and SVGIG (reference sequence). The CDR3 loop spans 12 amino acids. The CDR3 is CAWSPFPGELFF. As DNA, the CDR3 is TGTGCCTGGAGTCCGTTTCCCGGGGAGCTGTTTTTT.

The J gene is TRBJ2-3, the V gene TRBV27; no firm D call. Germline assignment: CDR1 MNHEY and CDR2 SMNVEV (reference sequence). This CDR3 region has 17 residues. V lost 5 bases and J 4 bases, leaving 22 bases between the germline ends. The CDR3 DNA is TGTGCCAGCAGTCCCCCAGCCTACTGGCGAGGCGCAGATACGCAGTATTTT. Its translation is CASSPPAYWRGADTQYF.

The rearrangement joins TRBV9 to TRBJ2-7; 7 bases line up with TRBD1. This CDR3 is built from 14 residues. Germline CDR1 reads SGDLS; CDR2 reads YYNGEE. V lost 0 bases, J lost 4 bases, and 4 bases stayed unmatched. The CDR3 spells CASSVGGTDYEQYF. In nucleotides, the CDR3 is TGTGCCAGCAGCGTAGGAGGGACAGATTACGAGCAGTACTTC.

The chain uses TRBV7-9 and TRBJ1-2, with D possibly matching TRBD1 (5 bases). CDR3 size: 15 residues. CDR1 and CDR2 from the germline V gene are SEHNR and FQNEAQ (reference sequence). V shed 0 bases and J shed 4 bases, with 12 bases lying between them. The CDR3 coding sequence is TGTGCCAGCAGCTTAGCTAACTCAGGGATCTATGGCTACACCTTC. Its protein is CASSLANSGIYGYTF.

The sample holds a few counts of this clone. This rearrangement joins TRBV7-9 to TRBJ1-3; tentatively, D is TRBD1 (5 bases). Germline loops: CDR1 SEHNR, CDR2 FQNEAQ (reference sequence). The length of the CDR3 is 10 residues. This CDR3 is CGGRGNTIYF. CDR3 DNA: TGTGGGGGGAGGGGAAACACCATATATTTT.

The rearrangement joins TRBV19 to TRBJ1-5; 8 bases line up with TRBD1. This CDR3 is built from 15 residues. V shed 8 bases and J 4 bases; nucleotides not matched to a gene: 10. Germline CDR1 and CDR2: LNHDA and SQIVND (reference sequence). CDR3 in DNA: TGTGCCAGTTGTCTGAAAAACAGGGGGAATCAGCCCCAGCATTTT. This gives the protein CASCLKNRGNQPQHF. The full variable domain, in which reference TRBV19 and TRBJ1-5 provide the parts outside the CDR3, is DGGITQSPKYLFRKEGQNVTLSCEQNLNHDAMYWYRQDPGQGLRLIYYSQIVNDFQKGDIAEGYSVSREKKESFPLTVTSAQKNPTAFYLCASCLKNRGNQPQHFGDGTRLSIL.

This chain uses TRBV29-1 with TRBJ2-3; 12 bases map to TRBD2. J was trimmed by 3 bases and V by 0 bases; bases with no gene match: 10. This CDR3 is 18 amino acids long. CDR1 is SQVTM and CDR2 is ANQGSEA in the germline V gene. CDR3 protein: CSVEDLTLAGGSTDTQYF. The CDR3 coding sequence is TGCAGCGTTGAAGATCTTACTCTAGCGGGAGGGTCGACAGATACGCAGTATTTT.

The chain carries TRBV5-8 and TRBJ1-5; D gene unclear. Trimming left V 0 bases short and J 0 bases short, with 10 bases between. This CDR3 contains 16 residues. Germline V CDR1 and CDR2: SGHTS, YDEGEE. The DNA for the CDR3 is TGTGCCAGCAGCTTGGCGACACTAGATAGCAATCAGCCCCAGCATTTT. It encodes CASSLATLDSNQPQHF.

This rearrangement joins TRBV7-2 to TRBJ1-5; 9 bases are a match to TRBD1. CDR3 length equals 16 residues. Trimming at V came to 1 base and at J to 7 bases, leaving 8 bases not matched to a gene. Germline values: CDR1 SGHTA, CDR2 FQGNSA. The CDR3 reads CASSLEGGQGMQPQHF. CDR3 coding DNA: TGTGCCAGCAGCTTAGAAGGAGGACAGGGGATGCAGCCCCAGCATTTT.

CDR3 amino acids: CATPRINQPQHF. The CDR3 DNA reads as TGCGCCACACCGCGCATCAATCAGCCCCAGCATTTT. The gene calls are TRBV23-1 and TRBJ1-5, with no clear D. TRBV23-1 is an open reading frame, and its role is uncertain. The CDR3 contains 12 residues. V was shortened by 10 bases and J by 3 bases, with 10 bases between the two germline ends.

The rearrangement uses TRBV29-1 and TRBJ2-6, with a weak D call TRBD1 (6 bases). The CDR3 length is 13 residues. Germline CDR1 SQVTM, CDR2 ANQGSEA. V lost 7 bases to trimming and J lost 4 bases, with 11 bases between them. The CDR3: CSATGSGANVLTF. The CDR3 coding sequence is TGCAGCGCCACAGGGTCGGGGGCCAACGTCCTGACTTTC.

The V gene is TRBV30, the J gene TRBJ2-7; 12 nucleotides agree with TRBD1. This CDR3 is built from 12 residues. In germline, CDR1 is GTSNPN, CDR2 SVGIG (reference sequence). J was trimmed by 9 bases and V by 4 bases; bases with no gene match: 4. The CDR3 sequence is CAWTGTGGLQYF. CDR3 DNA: TGTGCCTGGACTGGGACAGGGGGCTTGCAGTACTTC.

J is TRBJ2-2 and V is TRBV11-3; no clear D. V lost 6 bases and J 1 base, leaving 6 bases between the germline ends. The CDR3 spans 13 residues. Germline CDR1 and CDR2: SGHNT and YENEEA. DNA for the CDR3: TGTGCCAGCAGACGCAGGAACACCGGGGAGCTGTTTTTT. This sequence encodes CASRRRNTGELFF.